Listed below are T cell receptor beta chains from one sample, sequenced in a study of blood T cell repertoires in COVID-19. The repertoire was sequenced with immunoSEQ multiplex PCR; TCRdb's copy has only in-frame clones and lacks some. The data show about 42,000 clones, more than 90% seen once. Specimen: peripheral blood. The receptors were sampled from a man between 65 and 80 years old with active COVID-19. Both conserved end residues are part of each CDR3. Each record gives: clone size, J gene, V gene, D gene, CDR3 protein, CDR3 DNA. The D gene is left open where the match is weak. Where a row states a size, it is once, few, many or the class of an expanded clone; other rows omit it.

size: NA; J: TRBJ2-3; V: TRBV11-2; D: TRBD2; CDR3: CASSFGTSGRRTDTQYF; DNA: TGTGCCAGCAGCTTCGGGACTAGCGGGAGGCGCACAGATACGCAGTATTTT
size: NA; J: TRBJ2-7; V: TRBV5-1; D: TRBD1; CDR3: CASSMTGTGPSYEQYF; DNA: TGCGCCAGCAGCATGACTGGGACAGGCCCATCCTACGAGCAGTACTTC
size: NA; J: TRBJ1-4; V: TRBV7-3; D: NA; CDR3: CASSLYGGEKLFF; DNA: TGTGCCAGCAGCCTATATGGGGGGGAAAAACTGTTTTTT
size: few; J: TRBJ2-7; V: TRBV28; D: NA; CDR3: CASRYEQYF; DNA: TGTGCCAGCCGGTACGAGCAGTACTTC
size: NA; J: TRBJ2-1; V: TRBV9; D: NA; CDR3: CASSSHPLGGFNEQFF; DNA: TGTGCCAGCAGCTCCCACCCGTTGGGGGGTTTTAATGAGCAGTTCTTC
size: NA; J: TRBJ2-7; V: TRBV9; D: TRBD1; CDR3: CASSQGVGSYEQYF; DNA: TGTGCCAGCAGCCAGGGGGTGGGCTCCTACGAGCAGTACTTC
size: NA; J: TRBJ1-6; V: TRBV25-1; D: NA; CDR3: CASSDPTVPITTLHF; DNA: TGTGCCAGCAGTGACCCGACAGTTCCCATTACGACCCTCCACTTT
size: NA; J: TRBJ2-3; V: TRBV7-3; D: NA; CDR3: CASSLNWNEAQYF; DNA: TGTGCCAGCAGCTTAAACTGGAATGAGGCGCAGTATTTT
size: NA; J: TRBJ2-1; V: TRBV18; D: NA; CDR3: CASSPPLLVNEQFF; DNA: TGTGCCAGCTCACCACCCCTTCTCGTCAATGAGCAGTTCTTC
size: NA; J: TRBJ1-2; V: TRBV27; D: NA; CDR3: CASSLTGLGYGYTF; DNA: TGTGCCAGCAGTTTAACTGGGCTCGGCTATGGCTACACCTTC
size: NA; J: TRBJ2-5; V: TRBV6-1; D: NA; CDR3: CASSEDRVRETQYF; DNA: TGTGCCAGCAGTGAAGACAGGGTGCGGGAGACCCAGTACTTC
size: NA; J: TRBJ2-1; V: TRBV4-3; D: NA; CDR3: CASSQVDNEQFF; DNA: TGCGCCAGCAGCCAAGTCGACAATGAGCAGTTCTTC
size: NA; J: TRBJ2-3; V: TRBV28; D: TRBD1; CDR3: CASSPDRVTDTQYF; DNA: TGTGCCAGCAGCCCGGACAGGGTCACAGATACGCAGTATTTT
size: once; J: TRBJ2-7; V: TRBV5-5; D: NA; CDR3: CASSSIASRAKYF; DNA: TGTGCCAGCAGCTCTATAGCTAGCCGCGCCAAGTACTTC
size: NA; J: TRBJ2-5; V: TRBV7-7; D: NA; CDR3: CASSPWASRGETQYF; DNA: TGTGCCAGCAGCCCTTGGGCCTCCCGGGGGGAGACCCAGTACTTC
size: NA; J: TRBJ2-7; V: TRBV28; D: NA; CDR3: CASSPGTFSYEQYF; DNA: TGTGCCAGCAGCCCCGGGACATTCTCCTACGAGCAGTACTTC
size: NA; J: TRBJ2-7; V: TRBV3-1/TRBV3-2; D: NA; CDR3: CASGRGRGPYEQYF; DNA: TGTGCCAGCGGCCGTGGGCGGGGCCCCTACGAGCAGTACTTC